This TCR beta chain emerged from a study of graft-versus-host responses after intestinal transplantation. About the research overall: Anti-thymocyte globulin induction, then tacrolimus and steroids for around three years, went to all recipients. Findings and limits, study-wide: Where graft-donor T cell macrochimerism was present, patients had high graft-versus-host to host-versus-graft clonal ratios in allografts. Some GvH clones appeared in ileal mucosa or blood before recipient bone marrow. Early post-transplant falls in HvG clones accompanied the peak levels of circulating GvH clones.

Deletions cut 2 bases from V and 9 bases from J, with 7 bases between. The CDR3 spans 11 residues. CDR1 and CDR2 (germline): MNHEY, SVGAGI. TCRdb's table, derived via immunoSEQ multiplex PCR, lists solely in-frame clones and lacks some. The sample carries 96,000 or so clones, about 93% recorded once. As regards this clone: Its antigen is still unknown.

The specimen was unstimulated CD4+ T cells sorted from spleen or lymph node cells, collected before intestinal transplant. The receptor was isolated from a human donor who received an intestinal transplant. V gene TRBV6-5 combines with J gene TRBJ1-2; tentatively, D is TRBD1 (5 bases). The CDR3 DNA reads TGTGCCAGCAGTTACCCAGGGAGCTACACCTTC. Its translation: CASSYPGSYTF.